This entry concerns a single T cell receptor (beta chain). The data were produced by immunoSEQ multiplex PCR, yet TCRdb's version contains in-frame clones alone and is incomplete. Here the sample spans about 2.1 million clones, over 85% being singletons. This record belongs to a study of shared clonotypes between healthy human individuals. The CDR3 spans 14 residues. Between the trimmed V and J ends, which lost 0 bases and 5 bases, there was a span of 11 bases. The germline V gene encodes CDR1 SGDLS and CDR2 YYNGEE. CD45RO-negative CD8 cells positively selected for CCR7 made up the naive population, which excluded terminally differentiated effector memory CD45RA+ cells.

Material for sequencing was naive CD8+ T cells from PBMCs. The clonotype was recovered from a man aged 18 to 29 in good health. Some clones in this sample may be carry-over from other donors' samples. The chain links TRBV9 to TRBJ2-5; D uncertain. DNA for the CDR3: TGTGCCAGCAGCGTAGGCCCAAAAATGGAGACCCAGTACTTC. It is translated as CASSVGPKMETQYF.